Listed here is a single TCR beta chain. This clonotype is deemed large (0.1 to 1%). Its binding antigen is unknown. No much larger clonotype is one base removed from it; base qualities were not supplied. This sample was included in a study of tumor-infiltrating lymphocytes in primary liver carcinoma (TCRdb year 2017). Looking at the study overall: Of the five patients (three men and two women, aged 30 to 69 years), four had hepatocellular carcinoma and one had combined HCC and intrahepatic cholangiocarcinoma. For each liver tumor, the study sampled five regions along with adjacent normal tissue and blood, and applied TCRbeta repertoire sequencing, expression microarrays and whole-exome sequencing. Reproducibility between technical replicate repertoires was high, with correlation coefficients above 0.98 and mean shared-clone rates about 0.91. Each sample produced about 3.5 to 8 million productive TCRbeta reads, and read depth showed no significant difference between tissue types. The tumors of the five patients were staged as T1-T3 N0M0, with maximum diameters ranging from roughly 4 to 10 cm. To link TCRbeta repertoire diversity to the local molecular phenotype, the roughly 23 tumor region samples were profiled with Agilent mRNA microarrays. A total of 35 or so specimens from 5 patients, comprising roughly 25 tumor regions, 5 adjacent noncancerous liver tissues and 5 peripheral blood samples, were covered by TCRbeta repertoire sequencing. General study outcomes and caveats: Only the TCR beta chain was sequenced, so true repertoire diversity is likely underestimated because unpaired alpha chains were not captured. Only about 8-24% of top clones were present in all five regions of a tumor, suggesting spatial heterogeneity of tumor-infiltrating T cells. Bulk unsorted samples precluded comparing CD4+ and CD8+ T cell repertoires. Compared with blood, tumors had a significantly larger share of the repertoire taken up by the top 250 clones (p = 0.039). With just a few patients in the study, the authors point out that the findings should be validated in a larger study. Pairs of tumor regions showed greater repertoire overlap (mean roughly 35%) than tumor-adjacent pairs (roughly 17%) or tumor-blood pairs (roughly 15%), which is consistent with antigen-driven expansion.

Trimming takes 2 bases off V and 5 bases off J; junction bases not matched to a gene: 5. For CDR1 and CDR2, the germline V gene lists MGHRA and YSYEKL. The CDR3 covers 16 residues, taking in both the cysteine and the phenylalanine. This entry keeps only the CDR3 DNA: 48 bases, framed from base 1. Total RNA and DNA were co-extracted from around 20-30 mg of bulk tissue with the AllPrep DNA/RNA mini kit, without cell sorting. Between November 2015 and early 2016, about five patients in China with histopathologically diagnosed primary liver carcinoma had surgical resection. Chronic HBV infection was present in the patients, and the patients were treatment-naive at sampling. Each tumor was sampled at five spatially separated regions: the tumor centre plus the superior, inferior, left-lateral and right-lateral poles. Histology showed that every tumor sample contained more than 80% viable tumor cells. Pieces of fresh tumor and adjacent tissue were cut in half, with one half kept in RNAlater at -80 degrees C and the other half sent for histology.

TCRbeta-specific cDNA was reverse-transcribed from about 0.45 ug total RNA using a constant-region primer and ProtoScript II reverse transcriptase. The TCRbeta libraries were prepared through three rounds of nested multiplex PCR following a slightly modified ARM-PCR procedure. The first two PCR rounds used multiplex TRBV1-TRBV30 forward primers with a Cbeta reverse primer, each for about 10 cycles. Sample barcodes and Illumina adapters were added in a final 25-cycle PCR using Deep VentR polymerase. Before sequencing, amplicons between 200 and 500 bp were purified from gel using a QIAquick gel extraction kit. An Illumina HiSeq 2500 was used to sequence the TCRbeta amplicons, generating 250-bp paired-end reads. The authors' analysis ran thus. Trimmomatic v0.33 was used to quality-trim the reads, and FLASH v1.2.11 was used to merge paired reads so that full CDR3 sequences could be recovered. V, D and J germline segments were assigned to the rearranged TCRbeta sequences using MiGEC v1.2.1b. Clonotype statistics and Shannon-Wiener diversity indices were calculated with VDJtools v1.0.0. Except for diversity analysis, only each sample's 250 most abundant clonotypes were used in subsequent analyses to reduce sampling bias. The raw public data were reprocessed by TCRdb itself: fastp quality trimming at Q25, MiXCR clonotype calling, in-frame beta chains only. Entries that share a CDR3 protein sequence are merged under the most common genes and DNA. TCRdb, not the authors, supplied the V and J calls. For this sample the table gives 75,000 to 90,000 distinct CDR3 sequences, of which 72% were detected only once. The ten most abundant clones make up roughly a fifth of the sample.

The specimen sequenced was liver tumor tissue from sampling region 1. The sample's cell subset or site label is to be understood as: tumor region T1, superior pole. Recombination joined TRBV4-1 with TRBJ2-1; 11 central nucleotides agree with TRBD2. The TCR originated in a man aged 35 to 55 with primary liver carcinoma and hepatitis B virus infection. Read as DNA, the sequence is TGCGCCAGCAGCCAATCCGGGACTAGCGGTGACAATGAGCAGTTCTTC. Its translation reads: CASSQSGTSGDNEQFF.